This T cell receptor (beta chain) emerged from a study of siplizumab effects on memory and regulatory T cells. Profiling relied on immunoSEQ multiplex PCR, and the TCRdb table lists in-frame clones only, not all of them. The sample lists over 100,000 clones, nearly 95% occurring once. Germline V lookup: CDR1 SGHNT, CDR2 YYREEE (reference sequence). Trimming stripped 0 bases from V and 5 bases from J, with 3 bases between. This CDR3 spans 11 amino acids. Concerning this clone: The antigen remains unidentified.

Study results and limitations: There appeared to be greater diversity in naive T cells than in memory cells, and naive T cells seemed major contributors to the alloresponse. The study did not confirm that proliferating Tregs from siplizumab cultures were suppressive. Under siplizumab, an average around 66% of mappable alloreactive CD4+ clones were Treg-derived, compared with 26.9% in controls.

The V call is TRBV5-4, the J call TRBJ2-7, with no clear D. Sequenced sample: Tregs sorted from blood. The TCR was taken from a human donor in good health. The CDR3 DNA reads as TGTGCCAGCAGCTTGGGGCACGAGCAGTACTTC. It codes for CASSLGHEQYF.